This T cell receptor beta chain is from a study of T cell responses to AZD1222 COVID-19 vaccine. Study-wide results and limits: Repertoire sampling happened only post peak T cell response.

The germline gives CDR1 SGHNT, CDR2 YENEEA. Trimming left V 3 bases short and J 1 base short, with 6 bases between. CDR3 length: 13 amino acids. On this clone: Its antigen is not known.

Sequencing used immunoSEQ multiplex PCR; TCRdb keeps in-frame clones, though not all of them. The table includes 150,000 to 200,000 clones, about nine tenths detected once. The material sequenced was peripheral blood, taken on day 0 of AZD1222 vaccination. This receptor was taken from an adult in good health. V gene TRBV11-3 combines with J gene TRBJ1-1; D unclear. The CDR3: CASSLVENTEAFF. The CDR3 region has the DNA TGTGCCAGCAGCTTGGTAGAGAACACTGAAGCTTTCTTT. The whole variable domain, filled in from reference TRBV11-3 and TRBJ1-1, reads EAGVVQSPRYKIIEKKQPVAFWCNPISGHNTLYWYLQNLGQGPELLIRYENEEAVDDSQLPKDRFSAERLKGVDSTLKIQPAELGDSAVYLCASSLVENTEAFFGQGTRLTVV.